This TCR beta chain came from a study of regulatory T cells in long-lasting Graves disease. The TCR beta library used iRepertoire HTBI primers with Arm-PCR amplification of CDR3. A single record per CDR3 protein comes from TCRdb applying MiXCR to the multiplex PCR reads. The sample has fewer than 500,000 distinct CDR3 sequences, around 16% seen once; the top ten hold 12%. Time point noted: newly diagnosed GD, antithyroid drugs for less than 3 months. TCR sequences were obtained from RNA taken from PBMCs. This clonotype showed up many times. From germline, CDR1 is PRHDT and CDR2 FYEKMQ (reference sequence). The CDR3 loop spans 14 amino acids. Trimming cost V 2 bases and J 2 bases, with 10 bases left between them. These same records also appear under a second study, on T cells in Graves' hyperthyroidism and ophthalmopathy.

This chain connects TRBV13 to TRBJ2-7, with D hard to call. Sequences were derived from peripheral blood mononuclear cells (PBMCs), sampled at new diagnosis, from a patient treated with antithyroid drugs. This receptor was taken from a man aged 35 to 55 with Graves disease. CDR3 region: CASSLYLTTYEQYF. The DNA of the CDR3 is TGTGCCAGCAGCTTATATCTCACCACCTACGAGCAGTACTTC. Variable domain in full (rest from reference TRBV13 and TRBJ2-7): AAGVIQSPRHLIKEKRETATLKCYPIPRHDTVYWYQQGPGQDPQFLISFYEKMQSDKGSIPDRFSAQQFSDYHSELNMSSLELGDSALYFCASSLYLTTYEQYFGPGTRLTVT.